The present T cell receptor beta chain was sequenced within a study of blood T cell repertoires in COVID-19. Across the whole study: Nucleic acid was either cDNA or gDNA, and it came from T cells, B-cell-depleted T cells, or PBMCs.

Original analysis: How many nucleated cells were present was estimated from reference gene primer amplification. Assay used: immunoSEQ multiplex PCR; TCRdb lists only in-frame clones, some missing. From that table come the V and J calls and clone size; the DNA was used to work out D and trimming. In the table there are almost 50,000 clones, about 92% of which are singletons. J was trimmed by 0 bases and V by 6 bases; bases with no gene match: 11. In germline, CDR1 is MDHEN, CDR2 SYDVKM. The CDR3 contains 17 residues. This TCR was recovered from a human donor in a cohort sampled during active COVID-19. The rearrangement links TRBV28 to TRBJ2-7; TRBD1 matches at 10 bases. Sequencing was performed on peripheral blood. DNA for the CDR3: TGTGCCAGCAGCCGACCCGGGACAGGGGCGAGCTCCTACGAGCAGTACTTC. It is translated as CASSRPGTGASSYEQYF.